The clone carrying this T cell receptor beta chain was observed at least ten times. Its antigen is undetermined. Germline values: CDR1 SGHTA, CDR2 FQGNSA. This CDR3 has 15 amino acids. The V end was cut by 0 bases, the J end by 5 bases, with 14 bases between. These data originate in a study of T cell repertoires in cytomegalovirus infection. As for the study in general: Alongside well-studied HLA-B-restricted CMV epitopes, recently identified HLA-C-restricted CMV epitopes were also used. It was the public TCR beta signatures that indicated both CMV infection and matching HLA type.

MiXCR, applied by TCRdb to the reads, yields one record per CDR3 protein. The table shows some 800,000 distinct CDR3 sequences, with approximately 29% occurring only once. Findings and caveats of the study: People with CMV and the relevant HLA were identified by cumulative public TCR beta family frequency.

The sequence derives from a human donor in good health (CMV status not recorded). Some clones in this sample may be carry-over from other donors' samples. J is TRBJ2-7 and V is TRBV7-2; TRBD1 is a possible D gene (6 bases). The material sequenced was cultured CD8+ T cells from PBMCs, taken from culture after CMV antigen stimulation. The CDR3 bases are TGTGCCAGCAGCTTAGCGCCCAGGGGCGGCGACGAGCAGTACTTC. The encoded protein is CASSLAPRGGDEQYF.